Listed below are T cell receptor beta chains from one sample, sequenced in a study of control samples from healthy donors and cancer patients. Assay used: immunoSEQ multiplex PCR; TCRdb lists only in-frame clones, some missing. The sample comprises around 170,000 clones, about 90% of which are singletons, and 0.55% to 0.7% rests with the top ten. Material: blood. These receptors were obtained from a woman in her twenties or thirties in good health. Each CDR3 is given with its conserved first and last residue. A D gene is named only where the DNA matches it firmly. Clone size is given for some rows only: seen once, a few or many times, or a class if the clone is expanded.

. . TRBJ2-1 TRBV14 TGTGCCAGCAGCCTTGCCTACAATGAGCAGTTCTTC CASSLAYNEQFF
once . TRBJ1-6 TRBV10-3 TGTGCCATCAGTGATCGGGTTGAGTTCCTCCACTTT CAISDRVEFLHF
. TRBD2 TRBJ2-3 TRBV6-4 TGTGCCAGCAGTGACGAAGCGGGATCAGATACGCAGTATTTT CASSDEAGSDTQYF
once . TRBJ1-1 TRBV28 TGTGCCAGCAGTTTAGCAGCGAACACTGAAGCTTTCTTT CASSLAANTEAFF
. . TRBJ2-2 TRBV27 TGTGCCAGCAGTTTAGGGGTCACCGGGGAGCTGTTTTTT CASSLGVTGELFF
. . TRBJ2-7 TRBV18 TGTGCCAGCTCACCGCCAGGGGCCTACGAGCAGTACTTC CASSPPGAYEQYF
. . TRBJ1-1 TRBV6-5 TGTGCCAGCAGCCCCACCTTGGGGGACACTGAAGCTTTCTTT CASSPTLGDTEAFF
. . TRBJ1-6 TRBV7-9 TGTGCCAGCAGCAGAGTGGGGAATTCACCCCTCCACTTT CASSRVGNSPLHF
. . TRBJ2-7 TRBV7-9 TGTGCCAGCAGCACAACAGGGACTGCCGGCTACGAGCAGTACTTC CASSTTGTAGYEQYF
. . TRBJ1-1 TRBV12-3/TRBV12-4 TGTGCCAGCAGTTTGATGAACACTGAAGCTTTCTTT CASSLMNTEAFF
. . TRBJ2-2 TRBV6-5 TGTGCCAGCAGTTACACCATCACCGGGGAGCTGTTTTTT CASSYTITGELFF
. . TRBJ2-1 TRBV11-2 TGTGCCAGCAGCTTTAGTGGAGGCCTAGCGTTCTTC CASSFSGGLAFF
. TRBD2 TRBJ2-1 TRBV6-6 TGTGCCAGCAGTCCTCCGTCCCGGGACTTAGCGTCGTGGACCGCGGGAGAATCAAATGAGCAGTTCTTC CASSPPSRDLASWTAGESNEQFF
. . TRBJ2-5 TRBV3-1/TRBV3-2 TGTGCCAGCAGCCAAGGGGAGGTAATGGAGACCCAGTACTTC CASSQGEVMETQYF
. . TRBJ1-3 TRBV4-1 TGCGCCAGCAGCCAAGGGGGGTGGCAGGGAGGAAACACCATATATTTT CASSQGGWQGGNTIYF
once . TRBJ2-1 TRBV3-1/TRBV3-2 TGTGCCAGCAGCCAAGATCCGGCTTACTCCTACAATGAGCAGTTCTTC CASSQDPAYSYNEQFF
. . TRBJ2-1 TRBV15 TGTGCCACCAGCAGAGACCCCCCGGGGCCCAATAATGAGCAGTTCTTC CATSRDPPGPNNEQFF
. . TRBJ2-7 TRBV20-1 TGCAGTGCTAGTGGCGGGACCGCTTTGTCCTACGAGCAGTACTTC CSASGGTALSYEQYF
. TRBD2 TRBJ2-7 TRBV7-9 TGTGCCAGCAGCTCTAGCGGGAATTACGACGAGCAGTACTTC CASSSSGNYDEQYF
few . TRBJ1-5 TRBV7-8 TGTGCCAGCAGCTCTCAATGGAATCAGCCCCAGCATTTT CASSSQWNQPQHF
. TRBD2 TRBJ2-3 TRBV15 TGTGCCACCAGCAGAGATCTGGGGAGGGCAGATACGCAGTATTTT CATSRDLGRADTQYF
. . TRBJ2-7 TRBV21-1 TGTGCCAGCAGCAAAGACAGCTCCTACGAGCAGTACTTC CASSKDSSYEQYF
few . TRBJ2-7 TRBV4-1 TGCGCCAGCAGCCAACCACTAAGCCACGAGCAGTACTTC CASSQPLSHEQYF
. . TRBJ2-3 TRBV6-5 TGTGCCAGCAGGCCCGTCGGATATAGCACAGATACGCAGTATTTT CASRPVGYSTDTQYF
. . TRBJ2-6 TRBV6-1 TGTGCCAGCAGTGAACTCCCGCCGGTAGCTGGGGCCAACGTCCTGACTTTC CASSELPPVAGANVLTF
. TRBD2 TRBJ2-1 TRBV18 TGTGCCAGCTCACCACGGGCTAGCGGGAGACCGACACACACACACAATGAGCAGTTCTTC CASSPRASGRPTHTHNEQFF
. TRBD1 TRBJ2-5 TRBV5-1 TGCGCCAGCAGCTCGGGACAGGGAAAGGAGACCCAGTACTTC CASSSGQGKETQYF
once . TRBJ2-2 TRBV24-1 TGTGCCACCAGTGACTGGGACAACGGGGAGCTGTTTTTT CATSDWDNGELFF
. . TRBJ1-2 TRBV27 TGTGCCAGCAGTTTAGGTCAGAAATATGGCTACACCTTC CASSLGQKYGYTF
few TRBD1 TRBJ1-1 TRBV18 TGTGCCAGCTCCTCTGAGGGACAGCGGACTGAAGCTTTCTTT CASSSEGQRTEAFF
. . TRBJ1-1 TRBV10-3 TGTGCCATCAAGATGAACACTGAAGCTTTCTTT CAIKMNTEAFF
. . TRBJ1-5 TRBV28 TGTGCCAGCAGACTCACCGGACCCTCCGTCCCCCAGCATTTT CASRLTGPSVPQHF
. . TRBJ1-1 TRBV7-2 TGTGCCAGCAGCTTAAACAGAGTGGACACTGAAGCTTTCTTT CASSLNRVDTEAFF
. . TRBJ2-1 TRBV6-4 TGTGCCAGCAGTGACTCGACGAATCCCCTCAATGAGCAGTTCTTC CASSDSTNPLNEQFF
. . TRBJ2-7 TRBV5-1 TGCGCCAGCAGCTTGGATCTTGGGGCAGGGAGCTACGAGCAGTACTTC CASSLDLGAGSYEQYF
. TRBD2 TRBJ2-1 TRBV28 TGTGCCAGCAGTCTATTGACGGGGGGCAATGAGCAGTTCTTC CASSLLTGGNEQFF
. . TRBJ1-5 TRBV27 TGTGCCAGCAGTTTATCGGACAGTAATCAGCCCCAGCATTTT CASSLSDSNQPQHF
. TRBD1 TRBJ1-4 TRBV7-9 TGTGCCAGCAGCTTAAGGGGACAGGTGCTAAATGAAAAACTGTTTTTT CASSLRGQVLNEKLFF
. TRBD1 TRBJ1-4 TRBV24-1 TGTGCCACCAGTGACCCGAGGACAGGCGTTAATGAAAAACTGTTTTTT CATSDPRTGVNEKLFF
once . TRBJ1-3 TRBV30 TGTGCCTGGAGTGGGGAGACAGCGTGGGACACCATATATTTT CAWSGETAWDTIYF
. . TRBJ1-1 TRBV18 TGTGCCAGCTCACCACTTGTAGGGGGAGCTTTCTTT CASSPLVGGAFF
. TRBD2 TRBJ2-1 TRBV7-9 TGTGCCAGCAGCCTCGGGACTAGCGGCAATGAGCAGTTCTTC CASSLGTSGNEQFF
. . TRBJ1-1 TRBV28 TGTGCCAGCAGTTTGGGCAGGGGAGACACTGAAGCTTTCTTT CASSLGRGDTEAFF